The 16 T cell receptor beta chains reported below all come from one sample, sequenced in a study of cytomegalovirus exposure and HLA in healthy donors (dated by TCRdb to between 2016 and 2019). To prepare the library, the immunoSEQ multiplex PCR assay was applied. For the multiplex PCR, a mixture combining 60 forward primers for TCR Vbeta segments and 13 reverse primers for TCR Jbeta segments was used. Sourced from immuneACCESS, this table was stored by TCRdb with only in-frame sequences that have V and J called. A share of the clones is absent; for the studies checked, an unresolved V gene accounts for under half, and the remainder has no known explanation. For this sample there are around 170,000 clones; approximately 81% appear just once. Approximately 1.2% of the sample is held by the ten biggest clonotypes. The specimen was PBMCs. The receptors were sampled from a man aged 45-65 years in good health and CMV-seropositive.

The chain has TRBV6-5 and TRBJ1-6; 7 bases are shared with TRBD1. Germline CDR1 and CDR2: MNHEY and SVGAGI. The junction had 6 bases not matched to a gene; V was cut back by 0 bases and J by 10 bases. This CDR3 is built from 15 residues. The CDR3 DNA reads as TGTGCCAGCAGTTACTCAGGCAGGGGGTCGTCACCCCTCCACTTT. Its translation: CASSYSGRGSSPLHF.

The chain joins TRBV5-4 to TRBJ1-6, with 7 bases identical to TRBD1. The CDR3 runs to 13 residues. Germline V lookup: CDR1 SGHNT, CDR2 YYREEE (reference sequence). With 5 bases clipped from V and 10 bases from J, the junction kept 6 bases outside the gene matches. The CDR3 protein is CASRIQGSSPLHF. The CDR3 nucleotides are TGTGCCAGCAGGATACAGGGGAGCTCACCCCTCCACTTT.

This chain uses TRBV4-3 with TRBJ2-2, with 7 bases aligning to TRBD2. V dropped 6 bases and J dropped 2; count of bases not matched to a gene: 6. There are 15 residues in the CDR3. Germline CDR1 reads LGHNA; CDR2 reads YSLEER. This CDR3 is CASSREAGNTGELFF. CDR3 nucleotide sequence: TGCGCCAGCAGTCGTGAAGCGGGAAACACCGGGGAGCTGTTTTTT.

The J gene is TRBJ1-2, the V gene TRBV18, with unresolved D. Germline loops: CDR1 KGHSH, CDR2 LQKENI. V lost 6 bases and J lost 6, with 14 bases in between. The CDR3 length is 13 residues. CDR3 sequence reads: CASSPSRADGYTF. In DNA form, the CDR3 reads TGTGCCAGCTCCCCGTCCCGAGCGGATGGCTACACCTTC.

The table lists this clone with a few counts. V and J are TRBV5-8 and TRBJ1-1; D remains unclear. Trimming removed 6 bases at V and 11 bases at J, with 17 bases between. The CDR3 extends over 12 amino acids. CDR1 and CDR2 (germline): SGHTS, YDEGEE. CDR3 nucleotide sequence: TGTGCCAGCACCGTAGGCTCGGGGAGGGCTTTCTTT. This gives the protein CASTVGSGRAFF.

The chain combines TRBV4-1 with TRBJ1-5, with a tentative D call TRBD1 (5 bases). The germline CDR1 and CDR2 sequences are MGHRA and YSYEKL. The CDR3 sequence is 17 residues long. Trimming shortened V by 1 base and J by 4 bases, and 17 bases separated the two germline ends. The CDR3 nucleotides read TGCGCCAGCAGCCAAGGCAGGAGAACAGGTTCTAATCAGCCCCAGCATTTT. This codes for CASSQGRRTGSNQPQHF.

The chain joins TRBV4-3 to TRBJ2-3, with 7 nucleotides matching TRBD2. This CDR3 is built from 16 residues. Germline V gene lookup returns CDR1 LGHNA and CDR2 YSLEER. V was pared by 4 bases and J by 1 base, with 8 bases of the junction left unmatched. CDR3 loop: CASSLERGRGTDTQYF. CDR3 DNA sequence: TGCGCCAGCAGCCTCGAGCGGGGACGGGGCACAGATACGCAGTATTTT.

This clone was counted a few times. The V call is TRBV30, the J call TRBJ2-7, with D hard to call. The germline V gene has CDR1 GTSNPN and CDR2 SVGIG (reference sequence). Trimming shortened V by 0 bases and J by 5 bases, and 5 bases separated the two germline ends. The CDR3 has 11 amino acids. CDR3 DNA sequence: TGTGCCTGGAGTGTACTCCACGAGCAGTACTTC. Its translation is CAWSVLHEQYF. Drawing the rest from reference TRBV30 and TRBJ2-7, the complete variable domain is SQTIHQWPATLVQPVGSPLSLECTVEGTSNPNLYWYRQAAGRGLQLLFYSVGIGQISSEVPQNLSASRPQDRQFILSSKKLLLSDSGFYLCAWSVLHEQYFGPGTRLTVT.

This CDR3 is CASSSRTGDPYGYTF. CDR3 nucleotide sequence: TGCGCCAGCAGCTCCCGGACAGGCGACCCGTATGGCTACACCTTC. The V and J genes are TRBV4-1 and TRBJ1-2; 7 bases line up with TRBD1. The CDR3 is made up of 15 amino acids. CDR1 and CDR2 (germline): MGHRA, YSYEKL. With V trimmed by 5 bases and J by 5 bases, 11 bases remained unmatched.

DNA for the CDR3: TGCGCCAGCAGCTCCCCCAGCGGCACAGATACGCAGTATTTT. This translates into CASSSPSGTDTQYF. This chain uses TRBV5-1 with TRBJ2-3; D gene unclear. The length of the CDR3 is 14 residues. The germline V gene encodes CDR1 SGHRS and CDR2 YFSETQ. V was trimmed by 3 bases and J by 1 base, leaving 9 bases between them.

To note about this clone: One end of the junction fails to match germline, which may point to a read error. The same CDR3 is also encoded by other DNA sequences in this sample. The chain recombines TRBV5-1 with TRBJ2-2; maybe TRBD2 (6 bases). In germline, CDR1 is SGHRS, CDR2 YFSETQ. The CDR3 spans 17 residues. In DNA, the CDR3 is TGCGCCAGCAGCTTGGCTGGGTGGGCGCGGAGAACCGGGGGGCTGTTTTTT. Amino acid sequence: CASSLAGWARRTGGLFF.

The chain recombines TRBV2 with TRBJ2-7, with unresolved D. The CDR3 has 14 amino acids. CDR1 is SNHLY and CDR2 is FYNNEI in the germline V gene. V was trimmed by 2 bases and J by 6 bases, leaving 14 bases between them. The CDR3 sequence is CASSESRLGLEQYF. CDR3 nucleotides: TGTGCCAGCAGTGAAAGCAGGCTGGGTCTCGAGCAGTACTTC.

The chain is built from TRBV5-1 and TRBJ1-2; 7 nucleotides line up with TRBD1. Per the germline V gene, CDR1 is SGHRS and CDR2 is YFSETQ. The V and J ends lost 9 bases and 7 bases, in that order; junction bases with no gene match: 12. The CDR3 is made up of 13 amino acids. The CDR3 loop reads CATRDSSDRGYTF. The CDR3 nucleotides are TGCGCCACCCGGGACAGTTCCGATCGTGGCTACACCTTC.

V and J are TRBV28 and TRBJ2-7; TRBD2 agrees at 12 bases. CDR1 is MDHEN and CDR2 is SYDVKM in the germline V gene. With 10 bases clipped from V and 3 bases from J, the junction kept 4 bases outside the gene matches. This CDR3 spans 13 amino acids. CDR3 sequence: CAIRTSGIYEQYF. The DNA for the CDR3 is TGTGCCATCCGGACTAGCGGGATCTACGAGCAGTACTTC. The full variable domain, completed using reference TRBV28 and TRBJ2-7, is DVKVTQSSRYLVKRTGEKVFLECVQDMDHENMFWYRQDPGLGLRLIYFSYDVKMKEKGDIPEGYSVSREKKERFSLILESASTNQTSMYLCAIRTSGIYEQYFGPGTRLTVT.

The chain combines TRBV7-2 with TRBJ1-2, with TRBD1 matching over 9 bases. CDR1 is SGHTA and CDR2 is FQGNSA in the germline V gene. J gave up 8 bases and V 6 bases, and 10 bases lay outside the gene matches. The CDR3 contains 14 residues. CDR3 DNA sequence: TGTGCCAGCAGTCGACAGGGGGTGGGAGGAGGCTACACCTTC. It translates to CASSRQGVGGGYTF.

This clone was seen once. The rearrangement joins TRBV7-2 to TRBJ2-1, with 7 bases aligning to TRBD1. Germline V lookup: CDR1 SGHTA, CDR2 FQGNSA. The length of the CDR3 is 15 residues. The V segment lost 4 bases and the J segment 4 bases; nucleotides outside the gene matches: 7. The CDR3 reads CASSSTGDSYNEQFF. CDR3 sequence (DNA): TGTGCCAGCAGCTCCACAGGGGATTCGTACAATGAGCAGTTCTTC. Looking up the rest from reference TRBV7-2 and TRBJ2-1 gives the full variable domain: GAGVSQSPSNKVTEKGKDVELRCDPISGHTALYWYRQSLGQGLEFLIYFQGNSAPDKSGLPSDRFSAERTGGSVSTLTIQRTQQEDSAVYLCASSSTGDSYNEQFFGPGTRLTVL.